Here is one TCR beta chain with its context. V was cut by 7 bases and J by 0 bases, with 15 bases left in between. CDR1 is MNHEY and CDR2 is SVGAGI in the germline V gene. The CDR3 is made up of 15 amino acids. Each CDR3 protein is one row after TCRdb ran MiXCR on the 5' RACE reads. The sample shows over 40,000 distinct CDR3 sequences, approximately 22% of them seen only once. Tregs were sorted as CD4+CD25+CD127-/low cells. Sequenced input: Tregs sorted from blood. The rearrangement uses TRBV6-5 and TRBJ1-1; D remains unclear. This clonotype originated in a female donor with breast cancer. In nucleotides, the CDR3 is TGTGCCAGCACCCTTAATCTGGGAATGAACACTGAAGCTTTCTTT. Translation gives CASTLNLGMNTEAFF.